A selection of T cell receptor beta chains follows, all from one sample in a study of cytomegalovirus exposure and HLA in healthy donors. Using immunoSEQ multiplex PCR, the repertoire was profiled, and TCRdb retains in-frame clones only, with some absent. The sample consists of 200,000 to 250,000 clones, over 65% of them appearing once. Material: PBMCs. Receptors were obtained from a human donor in good health. Each CDR3 is given with its conserved first and last residue. The order of the fields is V gene, J gene, clone size, D gene, CDR3 DNA, CDR3 protein. D genes are given only for firm matches. The size entry is marked missing in some rows and otherwise reads once, few, many or a size class.

v_gene: TRBV7-9; j_gene: TRBJ2-7; abundance: NA; d_gene: TRBD1; CDR3nt: TGTGCCAGCAGCCGCCGCGGACAGGGGCACTACGAGCAGTACTTC; CDR3aa: CASSRRGQGHYEQYF
v_gene: TRBV28; j_gene: TRBJ2-3; abundance: NA; d_gene: NA; CDR3nt: TGTGCCAGCAGTTTTAGCGGAGATACGCAGTATTTT; CDR3aa: CASSFSGDTQYF
v_gene: TRBV5-4; j_gene: TRBJ1-1; abundance: NA; d_gene: NA; CDR3nt: TGTGCCAGCAGCTTGGAAGGGAGCGAGGACACTGAAGCTTTCTTT; CDR3aa: CASSLEGSEDTEAFF
v_gene: TRBV4-3; j_gene: TRBJ1-1; abundance: NA; d_gene: TRBD1; CDR3nt: TGCGCCAGCAGCCAATCTTGGACAGGGTTGGGGAACACTGAAGCTTTCTTT; CDR3aa: CASSQSWTGLGNTEAFF
v_gene: TRBV7-9; j_gene: TRBJ1-5; abundance: NA; d_gene: NA; CDR3nt: TGTTCCAGCAGCTTGGGGGAGGGTCAGCCCCAGCATTTT; CDR3aa: CSSSLGEGQPQHF
v_gene: TRBV7-8; j_gene: TRBJ2-7; abundance: few; d_gene: TRBD1; CDR3nt: TGTGCCAGCCGGTCGGGACAGGGGGTAAAGCAGTACTTC; CDR3aa: CASRSGQGVKQYF
v_gene: TRBV7-2; j_gene: TRBJ2-7; abundance: NA; d_gene: NA; CDR3nt: TGTGCCAGCAGCCCCCTCGGCGAGCAGTACTTC; CDR3aa: CASSPLGEQYF
v_gene: TRBV30; j_gene: TRBJ2-7; abundance: NA; d_gene: TRBD1; CDR3nt: TGTGCCTGGAGTGTAACAGGGGTGCAGTACTTC; CDR3aa: CAWSVTGVQYF
v_gene: TRBV18; j_gene: TRBJ2-7; abundance: NA; d_gene: TRBD1; CDR3nt: TGTGCCAGCTCACCTACAGGGGACCACGAGCAGTACTTC; CDR3aa: CASSPTGDHEQYF
v_gene: TRBV12-5; j_gene: TRBJ2-5; abundance: NA; d_gene: TRBD1; CDR3nt: TGTGCTAGTGGTCACCCGGACAGGGAAGAGACCCAGTACTTC; CDR3aa: CASGHPDREETQYF
v_gene: TRBV29-1; j_gene: TRBJ2-1; abundance: NA; d_gene: TRBD2; CDR3nt: TGCAGCGTTGTTCTAGCGGGAGTCTTCAATGAGCAGTTCTTC; CDR3aa: CSVVLAGVFNEQFF
v_gene: TRBV28; j_gene: TRBJ2-2; abundance: NA; d_gene: NA; CDR3nt: TGTGCCAGCACCCCTCCGAACACCGGGGAGCTGTTTTTT; CDR3aa: CASTPPNTGELFF
v_gene: TRBV30; j_gene: TRBJ2-3; abundance: once; d_gene: NA; CDR3nt: TGTGCCTGGAGTGCCCACGGCTACTATTCCCTGACAGATACGCAGTATTTT; CDR3aa: CAWSAHGYYSLTDTQYF
v_gene: TRBV9; j_gene: TRBJ2-7; abundance: NA; d_gene: NA; CDR3nt: TGTGCCAGCAGCCCCCAGTCAAGGGGGTACGAGCAGTACTTC; CDR3aa: CASSPQSRGYEQYF
v_gene: TRBV19; j_gene: TRBJ1-1; abundance: NA; d_gene: NA; CDR3nt: TGTGCCAGTAGTATGGCATTACGCAGGGCCGGAACTGAAGCTTTCTTT; CDR3aa: CASSMALRRAGTEAFF
v_gene: TRBV18; j_gene: TRBJ1-1; abundance: NA; d_gene: NA; CDR3nt: TGTGCCAGCTCACCCGGGTCCACTGAAGCTTTCTTT; CDR3aa: CASSPGSTEAFF
v_gene: TRBV6-5; j_gene: TRBJ1-2; abundance: NA; d_gene: TRBD1; CDR3nt: TGTGCCAGCAGTTGGACAGGTTCCAACTATGGCTACACCTTC; CDR3aa: CASSWTGSNYGYTF
v_gene: TRBV5-1; j_gene: TRBJ2-7; abundance: NA; d_gene: NA; CDR3nt: TGCGCCAGCAGCTTGAACAGCCCCGTTGCAGGGGAGCAGTACTTC; CDR3aa: CASSLNSPVAGEQYF
v_gene: TRBV21-1; j_gene: TRBJ2-5; abundance: once; d_gene: NA; CDR3nt: TGTGCCAGCAGCACTCCGAGGCAGAACGAGACCCAGTACTTC; CDR3aa: CASSTPRQNETQYF
v_gene: TRBV7-6; j_gene: TRBJ1-5; abundance: few; d_gene: NA; CDR3nt: TGTGCCAGCAGCTTAGAGGCGGGGGGGCTGGCTCAGCCCCAGCATTTT; CDR3aa: CASSLEAGGLAQPQHF
v_gene: TRBV7-9; j_gene: TRBJ1-1; abundance: once; d_gene: NA; CDR3nt: TGTGCCAGCAGCCATTCCGGGGGGACATCGAACACTGAAGCTTTCTTT; CDR3aa: CASSHSGGTSNTEAFF
v_gene: TRBV2; j_gene: TRBJ2-5; abundance: NA; d_gene: NA; CDR3nt: TGTGCCAGCAGTGACACTGGGGCGGAGACCCAGTACTTC; CDR3aa: CASSDTGAETQYF
v_gene: TRBV6-1; j_gene: TRBJ2-3; abundance: once; d_gene: TRBD1; CDR3nt: TGTGCCAGCAGCCTAAGACAGGGGTCGACAGATACGCAGTATTTT; CDR3aa: CASSLRQGSTDTQYF
v_gene: TRBV7-9; j_gene: TRBJ2-1; abundance: NA; d_gene: TRBD2; CDR3nt: TGTGCCAGCAGCCCCCGACTAGCGGGAGTGGGCTACAATGAGCAGTTCTTC; CDR3aa: CASSPRLAGVGYNEQFF
v_gene: TRBV28; j_gene: TRBJ1-2; abundance: NA; d_gene: NA; CDR3nt: TGTGCCAGCAGTTTAGCGGAGGAGGGCAACTATGGCTACACCTTC; CDR3aa: CASSLAEEGNYGYTF
v_gene: TRBV7-9; j_gene: TRBJ1-5; abundance: NA; d_gene: NA; CDR3nt: TGTGCCAGCAGCTTAGAGACGGGGAAACAGCCCCAGCATTTT; CDR3aa: CASSLETGKQPQHF
v_gene: TRBV27; j_gene: TRBJ2-5; abundance: NA; d_gene: TRBD1; CDR3nt: TGTGCCAGCAGTTTCGCCGACAGGGCGTGGGAGACCCAGTACTTC; CDR3aa: CASSFADRAWETQYF
v_gene: TRBV2; j_gene: TRBJ2-7; abundance: medium-sized; d_gene: NA; CDR3nt: TGTGCCAGCAGTAAACTCGAAGTGTACGAGCAGTACTTC; CDR3aa: CASSKLEVYEQYF
v_gene: TRBV2; j_gene: TRBJ2-7; abundance: few; d_gene: TRBD1; CDR3nt: TGTGCCAGCAGTGCCACAGGGGGCATGGACTACGAGCAGTACTTC; CDR3aa: CASSATGGMDYEQYF
v_gene: TRBV9; j_gene: TRBJ2-1; abundance: NA; d_gene: NA; CDR3nt: TGTGCCAGCAGCGTGTCTGAGTCCTACAATGAGCAGTTCTTC; CDR3aa: CASSVSESYNEQFF
v_gene: TRBV7-3; j_gene: TRBJ1-4; abundance: NA; d_gene: TRBD1; CDR3nt: TGTGCCAGCAGCTCCCCCAGGGGGGACAGGGGGCAGGGAAAACTGTTTTTT; CDR3aa: CASSSPRGDRGQGKLFF
v_gene: TRBV19; j_gene: TRBJ2-7; abundance: NA; d_gene: TRBD2; CDR3nt: TGTGCCAGTAGTATAAGGCCGGGAGGCGAGCAGTACTTC; CDR3aa: CASSIRPGGEQYF
v_gene: TRBV7-9; j_gene: TRBJ1-3; abundance: once; d_gene: NA; CDR3nt: TGTGCCAGCAGCCAGTCCTCCTTCGGGGGGGCACAGTCTGGAAACACCATATATTTT; CDR3aa: CASSQSSFGGAQSGNTIYF
v_gene: TRBV7-9; j_gene: TRBJ2-4; abundance: NA; d_gene: TRBD2; CDR3nt: TGTGCAGCTGGCGGGAGGGCTGGTTCGAACATTCAGTACTTC; CDR3aa: CAAGGRAGSNIQYF
v_gene: TRBV6-1; j_gene: TRBJ2-7; abundance: NA; d_gene: TRBD2; CDR3nt: TGTGCCAGCAGGCTAGCGGGAGACTCCTACGAGCAGTACTTC; CDR3aa: CASRLAGDSYEQYF
v_gene: TRBV5-5; j_gene: TRBJ2-7; abundance: NA; d_gene: NA; CDR3nt: TGTGCCAGCAGCCTAACGAGCGCGTCCTACGAGCAGTACTTC; CDR3aa: CASSLTSASYEQYF
v_gene: TRBV2; j_gene: TRBJ2-1; abundance: NA; d_gene: NA; CDR3nt: TGTGCCAGCAGTGAGCTGCGGTACAATGAGCAGTTCTTC; CDR3aa: CASSELRYNEQFF
v_gene: TRBV19; j_gene: TRBJ1-2; abundance: NA; d_gene: TRBD1; CDR3nt: TGTGCCAGTAGTTTCCCGGACAGGGGGCACTATGGCTACACCTTC; CDR3aa: CASSFPDRGHYGYTF
v_gene: TRBV7-3; j_gene: TRBJ2-5; abundance: NA; d_gene: TRBD2; CDR3nt: TGTGCCAGCAGCTTGGCGGGAGGGAAACAAGAGACCCAGTACTTC; CDR3aa: CASSLAGGKQETQYF
v_gene: TRBV5-4; j_gene: TRBJ1-4; abundance: NA; d_gene: NA; CDR3nt: TGTGCCAGCAGCCACGCACGGCAGGGTCGTGATGAAAAACTGTTTTTT; CDR3aa: CASSHARQGRDEKLFF
v_gene: TRBV18; j_gene: TRBJ2-7; abundance: NA; d_gene: NA; CDR3nt: TGTGCCAGCTCACCACAAGCGGAGAGCTCCTACGAGCAGTACTTC; CDR3aa: CASSPQAESSYEQYF
v_gene: TRBV7-3; j_gene: TRBJ2-5; abundance: once; d_gene: TRBD2; CDR3nt: TGTGCCAGCAGCGAATCGGGGGCACTAGCGGGAGAGACCCAGTACTTC; CDR3aa: CASSESGALAGETQYF
v_gene: TRBV14; j_gene: TRBJ2-7; abundance: NA; d_gene: NA; CDR3nt: TGTGCCAGCAGCCAAGAAAGCGGAGCCTACGAGCAGTACTTC; CDR3aa: CASSQESGAYEQYF
v_gene: TRBV11-3; j_gene: TRBJ2-2; abundance: NA; d_gene: NA; CDR3nt: TGTGCCAGCAGCTTACCCCCCGCCGGGGAGCTGTTTTTT; CDR3aa: CASSLPPAGELFF
v_gene: TRBV5-1; j_gene: TRBJ2-2; abundance: NA; d_gene: NA; CDR3nt: TGCGCCAGCAGCTTCCAAGGTGGAGCCGGGGAGCTGTTTTTT; CDR3aa: CASSFQGGAGELFF